This TCR beta chain emerged from a study of T cells after yellow fever vaccination. Study-level points and caveats: Most primary-vaccination clones recurred post-booster (just under 98% CD4, around 86% CD8).

This clonotype was seen a few times. Its matching antigen is unknown. TCRdb recomputed calls from the 5' RACE reads with MiXCR, one row per CDR3 protein. The sample has hundreds of thousands of distinct CDR3 sequences; 6.2% are singletons. The clonotype originates from a man aged 25-45 years who received the YFV17D yellow fever vaccine. Sequencing used PBMCs, obtained 5 days after the yellow fever booster vaccination.

The CDR3 DNA sequence: TGTGCCAGCAGCCAAGATGGAGGTTCCCCTACGATAACTAATGAAAAACTGTTTTTT. As protein: CASSQDGGSPTITNEKLFF. This sequence joins TRBV3-1 and TRBJ1-4; D remains unclear. In germline, CDR1 is LGHDT, CDR2 YNNKEL (reference sequence). The CDR3 is 19 residues long. The ends were cut back, 0 bases at V and 1 base at J, with 18 bases in the middle.